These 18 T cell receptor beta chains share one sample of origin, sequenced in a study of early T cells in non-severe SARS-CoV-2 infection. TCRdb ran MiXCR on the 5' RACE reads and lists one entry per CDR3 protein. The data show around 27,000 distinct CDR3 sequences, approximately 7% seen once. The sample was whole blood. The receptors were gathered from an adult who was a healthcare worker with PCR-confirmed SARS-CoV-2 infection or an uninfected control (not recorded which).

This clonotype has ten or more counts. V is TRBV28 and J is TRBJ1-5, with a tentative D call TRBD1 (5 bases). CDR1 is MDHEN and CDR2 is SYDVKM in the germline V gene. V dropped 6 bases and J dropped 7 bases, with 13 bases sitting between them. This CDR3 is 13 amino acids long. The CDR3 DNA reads TGTGCCAGCAGCAGGGCCTACGGGCAGCCCCAGCATTTT. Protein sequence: CASSRAYGQPQHF.

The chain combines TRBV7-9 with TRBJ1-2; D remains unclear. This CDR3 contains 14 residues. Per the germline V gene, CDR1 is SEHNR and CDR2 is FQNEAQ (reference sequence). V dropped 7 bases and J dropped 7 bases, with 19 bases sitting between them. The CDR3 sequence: CASTSLRELGGYTF. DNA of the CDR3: TGTGCCAGCACGTCGTTGAGGGAGCTAGGTGGCTACACCTTC. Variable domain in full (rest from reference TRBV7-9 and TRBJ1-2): DTGVSQNPRHKITKRGQNVTFRCDPISEHNRLYWYRQTLGQGPEFLTYFQNEAQLEKSRLLSDRFSAERPKGSFSTLEIQRTEQGDSAMYLCASTSLRELGGYTFGSGTRLTVV.

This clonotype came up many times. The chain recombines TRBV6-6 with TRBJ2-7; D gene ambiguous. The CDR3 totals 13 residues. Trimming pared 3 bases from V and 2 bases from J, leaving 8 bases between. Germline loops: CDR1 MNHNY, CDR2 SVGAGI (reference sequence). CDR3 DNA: TGTGCCAGCAGTTATCTAATAACCTACGAGCAGTACTTC. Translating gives CASSYLITYEQYF.

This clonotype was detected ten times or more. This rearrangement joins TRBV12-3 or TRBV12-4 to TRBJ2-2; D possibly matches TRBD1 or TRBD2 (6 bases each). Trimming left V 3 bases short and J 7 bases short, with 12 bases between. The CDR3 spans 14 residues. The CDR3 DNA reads TGTGCCAGCAGTTTCTCGGGGGCGGTCGGGGAGCTGTTTTTT. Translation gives CASSFSGAVGELFF.

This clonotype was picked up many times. The CDR3 sequence: CATSVDEGGPLGDTQYF. The CDR3 DNA reads TGTGCCACCAGTGTAGACGAAGGTGGCCCACTGGGGGATACGCAGTATTTT. The chain recombines TRBV15 with TRBJ2-3; D is undetermined. The CDR3 runs 17 residues. V dropped 6 bases and J dropped 6 bases, with 25 bases sitting between them. Per germline, CDR1 LNHNV and CDR2 YYDKDF (reference sequence).

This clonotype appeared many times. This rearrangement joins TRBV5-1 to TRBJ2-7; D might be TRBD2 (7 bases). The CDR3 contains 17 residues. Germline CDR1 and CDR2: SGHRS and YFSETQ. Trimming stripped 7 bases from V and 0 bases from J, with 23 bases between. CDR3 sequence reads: CASADQVRGASSYEQYF. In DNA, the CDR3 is TGCGCCAGCGCCGATCAGGTTCGGGGGGCCTCCTCCTACGAGCAGTACTTC.

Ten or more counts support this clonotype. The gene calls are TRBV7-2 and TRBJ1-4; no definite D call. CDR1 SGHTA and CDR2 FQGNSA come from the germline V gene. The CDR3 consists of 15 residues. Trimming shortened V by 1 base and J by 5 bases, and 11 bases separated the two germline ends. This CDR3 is CASSLGRKMNEKLFF. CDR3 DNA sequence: TGTGCCAGCAGCTTAGGACGGAAGATGAATGAAAAACTGTTTTTT.

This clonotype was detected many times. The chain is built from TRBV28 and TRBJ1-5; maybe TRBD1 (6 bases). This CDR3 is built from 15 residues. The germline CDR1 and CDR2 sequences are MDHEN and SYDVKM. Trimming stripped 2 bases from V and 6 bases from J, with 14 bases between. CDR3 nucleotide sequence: TGTGCCAGCAGTTTAAACAGGGAACGGGGTCAGCCCCAGCATTTT. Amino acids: CASSLNRERGQPQHF.

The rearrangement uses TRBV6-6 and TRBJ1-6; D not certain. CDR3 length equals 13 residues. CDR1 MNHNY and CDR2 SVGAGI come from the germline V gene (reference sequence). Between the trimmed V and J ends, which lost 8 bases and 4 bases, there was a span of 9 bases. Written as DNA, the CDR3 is TGTGCCAGCGGAGAATTATATAATTCACCCCTCCACTTT. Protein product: CASGELYNSPLHF.

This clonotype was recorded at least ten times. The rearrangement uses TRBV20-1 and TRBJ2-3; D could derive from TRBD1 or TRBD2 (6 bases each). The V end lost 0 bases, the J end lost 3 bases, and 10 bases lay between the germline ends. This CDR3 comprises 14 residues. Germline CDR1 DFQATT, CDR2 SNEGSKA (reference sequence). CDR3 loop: CSARDPGATDTQYF. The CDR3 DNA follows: TGCAGTGCTAGAGATCCGGGGGCAACAGATACGCAGTATTTT.

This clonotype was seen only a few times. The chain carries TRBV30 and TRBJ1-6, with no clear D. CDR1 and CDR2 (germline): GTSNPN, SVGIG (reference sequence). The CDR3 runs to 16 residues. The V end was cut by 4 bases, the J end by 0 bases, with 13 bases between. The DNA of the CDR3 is TGTGCCTGGAAGGCGACCGTAAGCTCCTATAATTCACCCCTCCACTTT. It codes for CAWKATVSSYNSPLHF.

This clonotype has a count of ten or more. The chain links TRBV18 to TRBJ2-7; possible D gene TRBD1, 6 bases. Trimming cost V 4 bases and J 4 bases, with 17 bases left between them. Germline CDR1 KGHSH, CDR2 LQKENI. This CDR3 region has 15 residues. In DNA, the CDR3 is TGTGCCAGCTCACTCGGGACACCGGAGCGGTACGAGCAGTACTTC. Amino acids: CASSLGTPERYEQYF.

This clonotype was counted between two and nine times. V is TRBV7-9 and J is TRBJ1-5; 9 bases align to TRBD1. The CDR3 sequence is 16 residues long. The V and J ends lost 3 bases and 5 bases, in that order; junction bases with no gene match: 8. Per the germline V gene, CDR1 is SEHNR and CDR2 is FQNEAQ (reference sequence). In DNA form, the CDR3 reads TGTGCCAGCAGCTTGGGAACAGGGGGCCGGGATCAGCCCCAGCATTTT. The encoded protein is CASSLGTGGRDQPQHF.

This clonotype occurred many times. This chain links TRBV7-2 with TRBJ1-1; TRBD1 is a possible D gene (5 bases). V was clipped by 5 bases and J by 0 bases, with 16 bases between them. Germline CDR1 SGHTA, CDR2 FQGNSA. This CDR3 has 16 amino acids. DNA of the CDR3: TGTGCCAGCAGCCCGGCAATGGGACGAATGAACACTGAAGCTTTCTTT. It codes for CASSPAMGRMNTEAFF.

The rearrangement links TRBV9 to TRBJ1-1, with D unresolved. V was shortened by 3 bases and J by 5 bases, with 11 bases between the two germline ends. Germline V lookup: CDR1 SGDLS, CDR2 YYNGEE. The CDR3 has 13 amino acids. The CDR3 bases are TGTGCCAGCAGCGGAACGTCTACGACTGAAGCTTTCTTT. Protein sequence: CASSGTSTTEAFF.

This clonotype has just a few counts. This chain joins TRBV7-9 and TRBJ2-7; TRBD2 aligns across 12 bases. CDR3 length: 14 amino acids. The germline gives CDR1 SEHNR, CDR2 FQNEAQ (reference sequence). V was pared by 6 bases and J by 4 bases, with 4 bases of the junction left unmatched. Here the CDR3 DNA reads TGTGCCAGCAGAAGACTAGCGGGAGTATACGAGCAGTACTTC. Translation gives CASRRLAGVYEQYF.

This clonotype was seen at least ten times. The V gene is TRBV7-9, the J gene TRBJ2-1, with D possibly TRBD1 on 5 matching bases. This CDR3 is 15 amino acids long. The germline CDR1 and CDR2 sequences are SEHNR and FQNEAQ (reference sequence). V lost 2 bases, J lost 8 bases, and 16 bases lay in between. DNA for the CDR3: TGTGCCAGCAGCTTATGGGTTGGGGCCCCCGATGAGCAGTTCTTC. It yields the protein CASSLWVGAPDEQFF.

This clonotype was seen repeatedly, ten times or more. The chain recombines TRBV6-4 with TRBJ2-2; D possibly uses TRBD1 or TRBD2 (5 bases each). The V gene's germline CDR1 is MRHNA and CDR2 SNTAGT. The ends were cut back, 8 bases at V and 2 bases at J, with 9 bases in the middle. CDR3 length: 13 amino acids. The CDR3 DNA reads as TGTGCCAGCCGGGACGTAAACACCGGGGAGCTGTTTTTT. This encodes CASRDVNTGELFF.